These T cell receptor beta chains were read from a single sample in a study of Ad26.COV2.S vaccination and SARS-CoV-2 variants. Clones were sequenced by immunoSEQ multiplex PCR, and TCRdb holds only the in-frame ones, with some missing. The data contain some 290,000 clones, 85% of them singletons. The source was peripheral blood, collected in a trial of Ad26.COV2.S vaccine versus placebo. The receptor source for this set is a person between 18 and 60 years old who received the Ad26.COV2.S COVID-19 vaccine or a placebo. Each CDR3 is given with its conserved first and last residue. D genes are given only for firm matches. Some rows have no size entry. The others give once, few or many, or a class for an expanded clone.

TRBD1,-,TRBJ2-7,TRBV4-1,CASSRNPPGQGAGEQYF,TGCGCCAGCAGCCGAAACCCCCCGGGACAGGGTGCGGGTGAGCAGTACTTC
TRBD1,-,TRBJ1-2,TRBV10-3,CATYDRGGYTF,TGTGCCACCTATGACAGGGGCGGCTACACCTTC
-,-,TRBJ2-3,TRBV4-2,CASSRGEERDTQYF,TGTGCCAGCAGTCGAGGGGAAGAACGTGATACGCAGTATTTT
TRBD1,-,TRBJ1-1,TRBV7-8,CASSTRTGGKNTEAFF,TGTGCCAGCAGCACACGGACAGGGGGGAAAAACACTGAAGCTTTCTTT
-,-,TRBJ2-7,TRBV19,CASSMEGATYEQYF,TGTGCCAGTAGTATGGAAGGGGCGACCTACGAGCAGTACTTC
-,-,TRBJ2-4,TRBV4-1,CASSRSTQNIQYF,TGCGCCAGCAGCCGCTCGACCCAAAACATTCAGTACTTC
-,-,TRBJ2-1,TRBV10-2,CASSMGNEQFF,TGCGCCAGCAGCATGGGAAATGAGCAGTTCTTC
-,-,TRBJ1-2,TRBV6-1,CASSEGPSRDGYTF,TGTGCCAGCAGTGAAGGTCCCTCAAGGGATGGCTACACCTTC
TRBD2,-,TRBJ2-2,TRBV11-3,CASSLLAGAYTGELFF,TGTGCCAGCAGCCTACTAGCGGGGGCCTACACCGGGGAGCTGTTTTTT
-,few,TRBJ1-2,TRBV5-4,CASSLGQGNYGYTF,TGTGCCAGCAGCTTGGGGCAGGGGAACTATGGCTACACCTTC
-,-,TRBJ2-1,TRBV9,CASSVGGTGANEQFF,TGTGCCAGCAGCGTAGGTGGGACCGGCGCGAATGAGCAGTTCTTC
TRBD1,-,TRBJ2-1,TRBV5-5,CASSRTRDRVRNEQFF,TGTGCCAGCAGTCGTACCCGGGACAGGGTTCGCAATGAGCAGTTCTTC
TRBD2,-,TRBJ2-3,TRBV7-6,CASSRGLAGGRGTDTQYF,TGTGCCAGCAGCCGTGGACTAGCGGGGGGGCGGGGCACAGATACGCAGTATTTT
TRBD1,-,TRBJ2-7,TRBV9,CASSVGTGTYEQYF,TGTGCCAGCAGCGTCGGGACAGGGACCTACGAGCAGTACTTC